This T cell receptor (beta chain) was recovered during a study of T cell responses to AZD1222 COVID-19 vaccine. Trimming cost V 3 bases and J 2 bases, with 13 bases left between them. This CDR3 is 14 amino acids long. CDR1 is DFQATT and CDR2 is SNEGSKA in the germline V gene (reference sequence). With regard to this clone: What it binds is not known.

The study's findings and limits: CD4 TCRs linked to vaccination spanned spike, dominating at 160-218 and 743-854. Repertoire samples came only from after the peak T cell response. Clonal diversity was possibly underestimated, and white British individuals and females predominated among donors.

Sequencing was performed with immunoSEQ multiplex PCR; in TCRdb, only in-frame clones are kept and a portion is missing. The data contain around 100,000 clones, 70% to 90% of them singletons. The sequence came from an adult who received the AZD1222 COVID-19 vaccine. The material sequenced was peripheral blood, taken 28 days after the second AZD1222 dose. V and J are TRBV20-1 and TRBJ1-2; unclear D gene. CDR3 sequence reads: CSASESSANYGYTF. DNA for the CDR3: TGCAGTGCTAGTGAGTCCAGCGCGAACTATGGCTACACCTTC.